Listed below are T cell receptor beta chains from one sample, sequenced in a study of tumor-infiltrating lymphocytes in localized non-small cell lung cancer. The data were produced by immunoSEQ multiplex PCR, yet TCRdb's version contains in-frame clones alone and is incomplete. The data contain 5,000 to 8,000 clones, about 71% of them singletons. The sample comprised uninvolved lung tissue not adjacent to the tumor. The receptors were gathered from a human donor with non-small cell lung cancer. Both conserved end residues are part of each CDR3. The D gene is left open where the match is weak. Some rows have no size entry. The others give once, few or many, or a class for an expanded clone.

d_gene	v_gene	j_gene	abundance	len	CDR3aa	CDR3nt
.	TRBV5-4	TRBJ1-1	.	14	CASSLEVLNTEAFF	TGTGCCAGCAGCTTGGAGGTTCTGAACACTGAAGCTTTCTTT
.	TRBV6-5	TRBJ2-7	.	13	CASSYSSSYEQYF	TGTGCCAGCAGTTACAGCAGCTCCTACGAGCAGTACTTC
TRBD2	TRBV7-3	TRBJ2-7	.	13	CASSLAESYEQYF	TGTGCCAGCAGCCTAGCGGAATCCTACGAGCAGTACTTC
TRBD1	TRBV9	TRBJ1-3	.	14	CASSPRDRGNTIYF	TGTGCCAGCAGCCCCAGGGACAGGGGAAACACCATATATTTT
.	TRBV7-3	TRBJ1-1	.	17	CASSLVELVTANTEAFF	TGTGCCAGCAGCTTAGTAGAATTGGTGACAGCGAACACTGAAGCTTTCTTT
.	TRBV6-6	TRBJ1-4	.	15	CASSQGRTTNEKLFF	TGTGCCAGCAGTCAGGGACGGACAACTAATGAAAAACTGTTTTTT
.	TRBV7-9	TRBJ1-4	few	14	CASSLGRSNEKLFF	TGTGCCAGCAGCTTAGGACGGAGTAATGAAAAACTGTTTTTT
TRBD1	TRBV4-1	TRBJ1-3	.	15	CASSHTGVAGNTIYF	TGCGCCAGCAGCCATACAGGGGTGGCCGGAAACACCATATATTTT
.	TRBV4-1	TRBJ1-4	.	13	CASSPDSTEKLFF	TGCGCCAGCAGCCCGGACTCCACTGAAAAACTGTTTTTT
.	TRBV7-3	TRBJ2-3	.	16	CASSPGWGSPSDTQYF	TGTGCCAGCAGCCCCGGGTGGGGGAGCCCCTCAGATACGCAGTATTTT
.	TRBV4-1	TRBJ1-2	.	13	CASSQDPTNGYTF	TGCGCCAGCAGCCAAGATCCAACTAATGGCTACACCTTC
.	TRBV14	TRBJ1-1	few	12	CASSPLGTEAFF	TGTGCCAGCAGCCCCTTGGGCACTGAAGCTTTCTTT
.	TRBV18	TRBJ2-5	.	15	CASSLNKGGQETQYF	TGTGCCAGCTCACTGAATAAGGGGGGACAAGAGACCCAGTACTTC
.	TRBV6-1	TRBJ1-2	.	15	CASSEMSGANAGYTF	TGTGCCAGCAGTGAAATGAGCGGAGCGAACGCTGGCTACACCTTC
.	TRBV11-3	TRBJ1-2	.	14	CASSLGGPNYGYTF	TGTGCCAGCAGCTTAGGGGGCCCAAACTATGGCTACACCTTC
.	TRBV28	TRBJ1-4	few	13	CASRDQGFLKLFF	TGTGCCAGCAGGGATCAGGGTTTTTTGAAACTGTTTTTT
TRBD2	TRBV10-3	TRBJ2-5	.	16	CAISDQAGGKQETQYF	TGTGCCATCAGTGACCAAGCGGGGGGGAAACAAGAGACCCAGTACTTC
TRBD1	TRBV5-4	TRBJ1-2	.	16	CASSLWGRGQVHGYTF	TGTGCCAGCAGCCTCTGGGGCAGGGGGCAGGTTCATGGCTACACCTTC
TRBD1	TRBV19	TRBJ2-7	.	12	CASSGQGGEQYF	TGTGCCAGTAGTGGACAGGGTGGCGAGCAGTACTTC
.	TRBV7-2	TRBJ2-2	once	15	CASSLTGQSTGELFF	TGTGCCAGCAGCTTAACAGGGCAGAGCACCGGGGAGCTGTTTTTT
.	TRBV7-3	TRBJ2-5	.	15	CASSLQSGSGETQYF	TGTGCCAGCAGCTTACAGTCGGGCAGTGGAGAGACCCAGTACTTC
TRBD1	TRBV4-3	TRBJ1-2	.	14	CASSPMGQQYGYTF	TGCGCCAGCAGCCCAATGGGACAGCAATATGGCTACACCTTC
TRBD1	TRBV5-5	TRBJ2-1	.	15	CASSFSMTGDNEQFF	TGTGCCAGCAGCTTCTCCATGACAGGGGACAATGAGCAGTTCTTC
TRBD2	TRBV7-8	TRBJ2-5	.	17	CASSFNGLAGIQETQYF	TGTGCCAGCAGCTTTAACGGACTAGCGGGGATCCAAGAGACCCAGTACTTC
.	TRBV9	TRBJ2-3	.	13	CASSVGVGDTQYF	TGTGCCAGCAGCGTAGGAGTCGGAGATACGCAGTATTTT
TRBD2	TRBV5-1	TRBJ2-3	.	16	CASSWGLADRTDTQYF	TGCGCCAGCAGCTGGGGACTAGCGGATCGCACAGATACGCAGTATTTT
.	TRBV11-2	TRBJ2-7	.	17	CASSLGLRDGLFYEQYF	TGTGCCAGCAGCTTAGGCCTCCGGGACGGACTTTTCTACGAGCAGTACTTC
TRBD2	TRBV4-1	TRBJ2-2	.	18	CASSRGTSGSSRTGELFF	TGCGCCAGCAGCCGAGGGACTAGCGGGAGTTCGAGAACCGGGGAGCTGTTTTTT
.	TRBV27	TRBJ2-1	.	12	CASSREGGGQFF	TGTGCCAGCAGCCGGGAAGGAGGGGGGCAGTTCTTC
.	TRBV27	TRBJ1-5	.	14	CASSVDGSNQPQHF	TGTGCCAGCAGTGTGGACGGTAGCAATCAGCCCCAGCATTTT
.	TRBV7-9	TRBJ1-2	.	15	CASSLSSTVNYGYTF	TGTGCCAGCAGCTTAAGTTCCACAGTTAACTATGGCTACACCTTC
TRBD2	TRBV11-3	TRBJ2-7	.	16	CASSSTGTSGSYEQYF	TGTGCCAGCAGCTCCACCGGGACTAGCGGATCCTACGAGCAGTACTTC
.	TRBV12-2	TRBJ1-1	.	16	CASRLEGRGRSTEAFF	TGTGCAAGCCGCTTAGAGGGGAGGGGGCGCAGCACTGAAGCTTTCTTT
TRBD1	TRBV6-5	TRBJ1-2	.	15	CASSYLAGGADGYTF	TGTGCCAGCAGTTACTTGGCAGGGGGCGCTGATGGCTACACCTTC
.	TRBV5-1	TRBJ1-2	.	15	CASSLEGTGAEGYTF	TGCGCCAGCAGCTTGGAGGGCACAGGCGCCGAGGGCTACACCTTC
.	TRBV10-2	TRBJ2-1	few	15	CASSEVYSSYNEQFF	TGCGCCAGCAGTGAGGTATATAGCTCCTACAATGAGCAGTTCTTC
.	TRBV6-1	TRBJ2-3	.	14	CASSELGRPDTQYF	TGTGCCAGCAGTGAATTGGGCAGGCCTGATACGCAGTATTTT
.	TRBV6-5	TRBJ2-7	.	11	CASSNASEQYF	TGTGCCAGCAGTAACGCTTCCGAGCAGTACTTC
.	TRBV27	TRBJ2-3	large	15	CASRPGFAITDTQYF	TGTGCCAGCAGACCGGGATTCGCCATAACAGATACGCAGTATTTT
.	TRBV11-2	TRBJ1-2	.	14	CASSSGPTSYGYTF	TGTGCCAGCAGCTCCGGACCCACTAGCTATGGCTACACCTTC
TRBD1	TRBV2	TRBJ2-5	.	15	CASSFPGTGGETQYF	TGTGCCAGCAGTTTCCCCGGGACAGGGGGGGAGACCCAGTACTTC
TRBD1	TRBV6-5	TRBJ2-5	.	15	CASSRTRDRGETQYF	TGTGCCAGCAGCCGTACTCGGGACAGGGGAGAGACCCAGTACTTC
.	TRBV9	TRBJ1-3	.	14	CASSVGVSGNTIYF	TGTGCCAGCAGCGTAGGGGTATCTGGAAACACCATATATTTT
TRBD2	TRBV28	TRBJ2-4	.	13	CATEGLAGNIQYF	TGTGCCACCGAGGGACTAGCGGGAAACATTCAGTACTTC
.	TRBV9	TRBJ2-3	once	16	CASSKTVGEVTDTQYF	TGTGCCAGCAGCAAGACAGTCGGAGAAGTAACAGATACGCAGTATTTT
.	TRBV4-1	TRBJ1-3	.	18	CASSQDISGSVSGNTIYF	TGCGCCAGCAGCCAAGATATTTCTGGTTCCGTCTCTGGAAACACCATATATTTT
.	TRBV18	TRBJ1-4	.	12	CASSPPNEKLFF	TGTGCCAGCTCACCACCTAATGAAAAACTGTTTTTT
TRBD1	TRBV6-5	TRBJ2-7	.	14	CASRSGTGGYEQYF	TGTGCCAGCAGATCCGGGACAGGGGGTTACGAGCAGTACTTC
TRBD1	TRBV7-9	TRBJ2-3	medium-sized	15	CASSLGTGDTDTQYF	TGTGCCAGCAGCTTAGGGACAGGGGACACAGATACGCAGTATTTT
.	TRBV5-4	TRBJ2-1	.	12	CASSPTSAEQFF	TGTGCCAGCAGCCCGACTAGTGCTGAGCAGTTCTTC
.	TRBV6-5	TRBJ1-4	.	14	CASREAATNEKLFF	TGTGCCAGCCGCGAGGCTGCAACTAATGAAAAACTGTTTTTT
.	TRBV6-5	TRBJ1-2	.	15	CASSFQGPPNYGYTF	TGTGCCAGCAGTTTTCAGGGACCGCCAAACTATGGCTACACCTTC
TRBD2	TRBV5-1	TRBJ2-2	.	16	CASSLTRGGAAGELFF	TGCGCCAGCAGCTTGACTCGCGGGGGGGCCGCCGGGGAGCTGTTTTTT